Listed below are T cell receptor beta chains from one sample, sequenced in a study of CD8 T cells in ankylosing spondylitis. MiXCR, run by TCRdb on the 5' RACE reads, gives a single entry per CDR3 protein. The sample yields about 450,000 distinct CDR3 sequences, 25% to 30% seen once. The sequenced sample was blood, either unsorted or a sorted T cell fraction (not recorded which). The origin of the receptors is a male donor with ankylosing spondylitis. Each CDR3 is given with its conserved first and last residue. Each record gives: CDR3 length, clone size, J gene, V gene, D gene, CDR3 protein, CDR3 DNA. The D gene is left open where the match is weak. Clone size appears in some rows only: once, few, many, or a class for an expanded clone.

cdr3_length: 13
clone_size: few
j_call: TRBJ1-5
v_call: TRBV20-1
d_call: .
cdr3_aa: CSARAQGGQPQHF
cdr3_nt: TGCAGTGCTAGAGCGCAGGGTGGGCAGCCCCAGCATTTT

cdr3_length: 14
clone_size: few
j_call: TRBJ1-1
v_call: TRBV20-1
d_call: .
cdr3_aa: CSARNRVGNTEAFF
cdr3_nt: TGCAGTGCTAGGAATAGGGTGGGAAACACTGAAGCTTTCTTT

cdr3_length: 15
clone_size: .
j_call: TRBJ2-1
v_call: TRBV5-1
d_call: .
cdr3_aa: CASSLALGRPNEQFF
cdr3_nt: TGCGCCAGCAGCTTGGCCCTGGGGAGACCAAATGAGCAGTTCTTC

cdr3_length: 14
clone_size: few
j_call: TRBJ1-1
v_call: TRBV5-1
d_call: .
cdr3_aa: CASSAPGRNTEAFF
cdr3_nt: TGCGCCAGCAGCGCCCCGGGACGGAACACTGAAGCTTTCTTT

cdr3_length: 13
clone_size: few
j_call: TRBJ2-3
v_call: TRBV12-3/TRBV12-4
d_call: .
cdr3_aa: CASRSWGVDTQYF
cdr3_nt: TGTGCCAGCAGATCTTGGGGGGTAGATACGCAGTATTTT

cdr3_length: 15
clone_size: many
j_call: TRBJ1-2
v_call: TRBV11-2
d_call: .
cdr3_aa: CASSPRPRSPYGYTF
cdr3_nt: TGTGCCAGCAGCCCAAGACCCCGTAGTCCTTATGGCTACACCTTC

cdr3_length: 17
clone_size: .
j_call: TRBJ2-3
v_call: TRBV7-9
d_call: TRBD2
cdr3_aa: CASSFSGRAVGTDTQYF
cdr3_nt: TGTGCCAGCAGCTTTAGCGGGAGGGCCGTCGGCACAGATACGCAGTATTTT

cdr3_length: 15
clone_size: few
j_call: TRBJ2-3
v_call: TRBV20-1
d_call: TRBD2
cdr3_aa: CSARSGSGGTDTQYF
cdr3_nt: TGCAGTGCTAGAAGCGGGAGTGGGGGCACAGATACGCAGTATTTT

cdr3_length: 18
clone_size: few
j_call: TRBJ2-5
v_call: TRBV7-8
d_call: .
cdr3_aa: CASSLGAPGQPLQETQYF
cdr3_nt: TGTGCCAGCAGCTTAGGAGCTCCAGGGCAGCCTCTCCAAGAGACCCAGTACTTC

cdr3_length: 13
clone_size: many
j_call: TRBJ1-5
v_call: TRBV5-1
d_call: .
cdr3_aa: CASSLEGQSPQHF
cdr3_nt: TGCGCCAGCAGCTTGGAAGGACAAAGCCCCCAGCATTTT

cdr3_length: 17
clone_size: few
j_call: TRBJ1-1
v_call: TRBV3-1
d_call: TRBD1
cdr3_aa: CASSPTRRQGRFTEAFF
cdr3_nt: TGTGCCAGCAGCCCAACCAGAAGACAGGGGCGGTTCACTGAAGCTTTCTTT

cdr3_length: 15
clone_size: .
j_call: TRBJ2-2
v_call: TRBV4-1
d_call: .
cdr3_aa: CASSQRTADTGELFF
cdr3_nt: TGCGCCAGCAGCCAACGGACAGCTGACACCGGGGAGCTGTTTTTT

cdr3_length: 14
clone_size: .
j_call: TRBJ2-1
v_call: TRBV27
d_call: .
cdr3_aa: CASSLISGANEQFF
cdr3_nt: TGTGCCAGCAGTTTAATATCGGGGGCCAATGAGCAGTTCTTC

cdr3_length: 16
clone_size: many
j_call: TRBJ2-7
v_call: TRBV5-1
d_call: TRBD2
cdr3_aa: CASSPGPGLGHYEQYF
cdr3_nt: TGCGCCAGCAGCCCGGGGCCGGGACTAGGCCACTACGAGCAGTACTTC

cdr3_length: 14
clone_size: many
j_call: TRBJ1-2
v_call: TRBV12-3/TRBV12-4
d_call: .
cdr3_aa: CASSFENRDDGYTF
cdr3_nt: TGTGCCAGCAGTTTCGAAAACAGGGACGACGGCTACACCTTC